Shown below are 17 T cell receptor beta chains from a single sample sequenced in a study of blood T cell repertoires in COVID-19. Using immunoSEQ multiplex PCR, the repertoire was profiled, and TCRdb retains in-frame clones only, with some absent. The table includes almost 45,000 clones, about 70% detected once. Source material: peripheral blood. Source of these receptors: a man at least 80 years old with acute or convalescent COVID-19.

The gene calls are TRBV24-1 and TRBJ2-3; D not resolved. This CDR3 is 15 amino acids long. CDR1 and CDR2 (germline): KGHDR, SFDVKD. The germline V and J ends were trimmed by 3 bases and 6 bases, with 15 bases remaining between them. The CDR3 sequence: CATSDPRSPIDTQYF. The CDR3 DNA sequence: TGTGCCACCAGTGATCCTAGGTCTCCCATTGATACGCAGTATTTT.

The chain employs TRBV18 and TRBJ2-7; D may be TRBD1 (5 bases). Between the trimmed V and J ends, which lost 0 bases and 9 bases, there was a span of 12 bases. Per the germline V gene, CDR1 is KGHSH and CDR2 is LQKENI. CDR3 size: 13 residues. The CDR3, as DNA: TGTGCCAGCTCACCACCGGCAGGGCTGGTGCAGTACTTC. Its protein is CASSPPAGLVQYF.

V is TRBV11-3 and J is TRBJ2-7, with D hard to call. CDR3 length: 12 residues. Germline CDR1 reads SGHNT; CDR2 reads YENEEA. V lost 6 bases and J 4 bases, leaving 10 bases between the germline ends. The CDR3 spells CASRGGQYEQYF. The CDR3 DNA follows: TGTGCCAGCAGGGGTGGGCAGTACGAGCAGTACTTC.

This clone was seen once. The chain joins TRBV7-2 to TRBJ2-4, with 10 bases aligning to TRBD2. The length of the CDR3 is 17 residues. Germline loops: CDR1 SGHTA, CDR2 FQGNSA. The V gene end was trimmed by 4 bases and the J gene end by 0 bases; junction bases not matched to a gene: 6. The CDR3 coding sequence is TGTGCCAGCAGCTCCGGACTAGCGGTCCTAGCCAAAAACATTCAGTACTTC. Translating gives CASSSGLAVLAKNIQYF.

V usage is TRBV7-2 and J usage is TRBJ2-7; 13 bases are a match to TRBD2. Trimming removed 0 bases from V and 6 bases from J; junction bases left unmatched: 5. This CDR3 comprises 16 residues. Germline V gene lookup returns CDR1 SGHTA and CDR2 FQGNSA. CDR3 DNA: TGTGCCAGCAGCTTAGCCGGACTAGCGGGAGATGGCGAGCAGTACTTC. Protein: CASSLAGLAGDGEQYF.

The genes are TRBV9 and TRBJ2-2; the D is unclear. Germline CDR1 reads SGDLS; CDR2 reads YYNGEE. Trimming left V 0 bases short and J 6 bases short, with 12 bases between. The length of the CDR3 is 15 residues. The CDR3 loop reads CASSVEGIAAGELFF. CDR3 coding DNA: TGTGCCAGCAGCGTAGAAGGAATAGCAGCCGGGGAGCTGTTTTTT. The full variable domain, its missing parts supplied by reference TRBV9 and TRBJ2-2, is DSGVTQTPKHLITATGQRVTLRCSPRSGDLSVYWYQQSLDQGLQFLIQYYNGEERAKGNILERFSAQQFPDLHSELNLSSLELGDSALYFCASSVEGIAAGELFFGEGSRLTVL.

This clone has just one count. The chain's CDR3 is CASSPTSPTDTQYF. The CDR3 DNA sequence: TGTGCCAGCTCACCTACTAGTCCCACAGATACGCAGTATTTT. V is TRBV18 and J is TRBJ2-3, with D perhaps matching TRBD2 (5 bases). Germline V gene lookup returns CDR1 KGHSH and CDR2 LQKENI. This CDR3 spans 14 amino acids. Trimming took 3 bases from V and 2 from J, leaving 9 bases between them.

This clone showed up just once. The CDR3 coding sequence is TGTGCCACCAGCAGAGGAGAAGCGGCAGTTACAGATACGCAGTATTTT. Translated: CATSRGEAAVTDTQYF. The chain uses TRBV15 and TRBJ2-3; maybe TRBD2 (5 bases). V lost 1 base and J lost 3, with 14 bases in between. CDR3 size: 16 residues. CDR1 and CDR2 (germline): LNHNV, YYDKDF (reference sequence).

The chain employs TRBV28 and TRBJ2-6; 7 positions match TRBD1. Germline CDR1 MDHEN, CDR2 SYDVKM. Trimming at V came to 3 bases and at J to 0 bases, leaving 8 bases not matched to a gene. CDR3 size: 18 residues. Here the CDR3 reads CASSLVTGPFSGANVLTF. The CDR3 nucleotides are TGTGCCAGCAGTTTGGTGACAGGGCCCTTCTCTGGGGCCAACGTCCTGACTTTC.

V and J are TRBV2 and TRBJ2-1; 10 nucleotides agree with TRBD1. The length of the CDR3 is 15 residues. The germline V gene encodes CDR1 SNHLY and CDR2 FYNNEI. Trimming at V came to 6 bases and at J to 4 bases, leaving 6 bases not matched to a gene. CDR3 residues: CASSPDRGLYNEQFF. The CDR3 DNA follows: TGTGCCAGCAGCCCCGACAGGGGGCTGTACAATGAGCAGTTCTTC.

The gene calls are TRBV6-4 and TRBJ2-1; 10 bases align to TRBD2. V dropped 0 bases and J dropped 8; count of bases not matched to a gene: 7. CDR3 size: 16 residues. From germline, CDR1 is MRHNA and CDR2 SNTAGT. The CDR3 region is CASSDSFSGRYDEQFF. Written as DNA, the CDR3 is TGTGCCAGCAGTGACTCTTTTAGCGGGAGGTACGATGAGCAGTTCTTC.

The chain couples TRBV6-6 to TRBJ2-1, with 8 bases that match TRBD2. The germline gives CDR1 MNHNY, CDR2 SVGAGI (reference sequence). With 6 bases clipped from V and 10 bases from J, the junction kept 14 bases outside the gene matches. The CDR3 runs 15 residues. CDR3 protein: CASRISGRVLGEQFF. CDR3 bases: TGTGCCAGCAGGATCAGCGGGAGAGTTTTAGGGGAGCAGTTCTTC.

The rearrangement links TRBV15 to TRBJ2-5; 7 positions agree with TRBD2. This CDR3 contains 16 residues. Germline lookup yields CDR1 LNHNV and CDR2 YYDKDF (reference sequence). J gave up 5 bases and V 1 base, and 10 bases lay outside the gene matches. CDR3 bases: TGTGCCACCAGCAGAGGAGGTGCGGGAGCGTGGGAGACCCAGTACTTC. Residues: CATSRGGAGAWETQYF.

The chain links TRBV6-5 to TRBJ1-1; D is uncertain. CDR1 MNHEY and CDR2 SVGAGI come from the germline V gene. V lost 10 bases and J lost 2, with 11 bases in between. This CDR3 is built from 12 residues. The CDR3 bases are TGTGCCATCAAGACGGGAAACACTGAAGCTTTCTTT. It is translated as CAIKTGNTEAFF.

The chain employs TRBV6-5 and TRBJ2-2, with 7 bases aligning to TRBD2. V gave up 7 bases and J gave up 6 bases; unmatched junction bases: 8. Germline-derived CDR1 and CDR2 are MNHEY and SVGAGI. This CDR3 region has 14 residues. The CDR3 DNA follows: TGTGCCAGCAACGCTGGGAGGGTGGCCGGGGAGCTGTTTTTT. It specifies CASNAGRVAGELFF.

This clone showed up just once. This chain links TRBV10-3 with TRBJ1-2; D perhaps matches TRBD1 (6 bases). This CDR3 spans 15 amino acids. Trimming removed 3 bases from V and 7 bases from J, with 18 bases in between. CDR1 is ENHRY and CDR2 is SYGVKD in the germline V gene. This CDR3 is CAISDSDSVGVGYTF. DNA for the CDR3: TGTGCCATCAGTGATTCGGACAGTGTCGGGGTTGGCTACACCTTC.

This clone was found a few times. V gene TRBV28 combines with J gene TRBJ2-5; D gene uncertain. The V end was cut by 6 bases, the J end by 7 bases, with 18 bases between. This CDR3 is 14 amino acids long. The V gene's germline CDR1 is MDHEN and CDR2 SYDVKM. Here the CDR3 reads CASSRAGFIGTQYF. The CDR3 bases are TGTGCCAGCAGCCGAGCCGGGTTTATCGGGACCCAGTACTTC.